Here is one TCR beta chain with its context. As yet, its antigen is unknown. This record belongs to a study of response to subunit inactivated influenza vaccine. One entry per CDR3 protein results from TCRdb running MiXCR on the RT-PCR reads. The sample has a few hundred thousand distinct CDR3 sequences, roughly 22% seen once; the top ten hold around 10%. Study outcomes and limitations: Authors suggested each seasonal influenza vaccination recruits few new T cells.

The CDR3 consists of 15 residues. Trimming left V 3 bases short and J 0 bases short, with 9 bases between. V usage is TRBV12-3 or TRBV12-4 and J usage is TRBJ1-3; D gene unclear. This clonotype originated in a man aged 45-69 years who received an inactivated influenza vaccine. Sequencing was performed on PBMCs from blood, taken 21 months after vaccination. CDR3 protein: CASSFGGYSGNTIYF. In DNA, the CDR3 is TGTGCCAGCAGTTTCGGCGGGTACTCTGGAAACACCATATATTTT.